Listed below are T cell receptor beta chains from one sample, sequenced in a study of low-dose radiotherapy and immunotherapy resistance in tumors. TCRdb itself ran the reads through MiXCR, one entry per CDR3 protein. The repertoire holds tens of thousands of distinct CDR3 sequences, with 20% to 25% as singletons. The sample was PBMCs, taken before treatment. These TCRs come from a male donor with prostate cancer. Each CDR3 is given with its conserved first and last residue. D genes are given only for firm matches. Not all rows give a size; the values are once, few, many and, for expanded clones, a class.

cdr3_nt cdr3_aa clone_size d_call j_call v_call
TGTGCCAGCAGTTCGATTCGGGGGGGCGGGGAGCTGTTTTTT CASSSIRGGGELFF - TRBD2 TRBJ2-2 TRBV28
TGCGCCAGCAGTGAATACCGGGTTCTTGGCGGGGAGCTGTTTTTT CASSEYRVLGGELFF - - TRBJ2-2 TRBV10-1
TGTGCCAGCTTACCTGGACAGTTCCCCGGCACAGATACGCAGTATTTT CASLPGQFPGTDTQYF many - TRBJ2-3 TRBV27
TGCGCCAGCAGCCAACAAGGGGCCAGCTCTGGAAACACCATATATTTT CASSQQGASSGNTIYF many - TRBJ1-3 TRBV4-1
TGTGCCTCTGGACAGTCCCCCGAGCAGTACTTC CASGQSPEQYF many - TRBJ2-7 TRBV30
TGTGCCAGCAGCTTCGGCACAGGGTCAAATCAGCCCCAGCATTTT CASSFGTGSNQPQHF - - TRBJ1-5 TRBV11-2
TGTGCCAGCAGTTTAGGGACACCCTATGGCTACACCTTC CASSLGTPYGYTF many - TRBJ1-2 TRBV28
TGCGCCAGCAGCTTGGTTACTAGCGGGGGTATAGATACGCAGTATTTT CASSLVTSGGIDTQYF many TRBD2 TRBJ2-3 TRBV5-1
TGTGCCAGCAGTCGGGGGGTAGAGACCGGGGAGCTGTTTTTT CASSRGVETGELFF many TRBD2 TRBJ2-2 TRBV2
TGCGCCAGCAGCTTGGCCACGGGGTTTGACGAGCAGTACTTC CASSLATGFDEQYF few - TRBJ2-7 TRBV5-1
TGTGCCAGCAGCTTTGTCGGGGGGTCCAACTATGGCTACACCTTC CASSFVGGSNYGYTF many - TRBJ1-2 TRBV5-4
TGTGCCAGCAGTTCAGGGGGCCTTGGTAATTCACCCCTCCACTTT CASSSGGLGNSPLHF many TRBD1 TRBJ1-6 TRBV6-2/TRBV6-3
TGCAGTGCTTTCTTCCCGGGAGCCCCCACTGAAGCTTTCTTT CSAFFPGAPTEAFF many - TRBJ1-1 TRBV20-1
TGTGCCAGCAGGGAGGGGACTAGCGGGGCCACAGATACGCAGTATTTT CASREGTSGATDTQYF many TRBD2 TRBJ2-3 TRBV2
TGTGCCAGCAGTCCTGCCCGACTAGCCTTACAAGAGACCCAGTACTTC CASSPARLALQETQYF many TRBD2 TRBJ2-5 TRBV27
TGTGCCAGCAGCATGGACAGGACGGAGACCCAGTACTTC CASSMDRTETQYF - TRBD1 TRBJ2-5 TRBV7-6
TGTGCCACCAGCAGAGCTTTCCGGGAGGGGAATGAGCAGTTCTTC CATSRAFREGNEQFF - TRBD2 TRBJ2-1 TRBV15
- CASSLGAVKSGELFFF - - TRBJ2-2 TRBV12-3/TRBV12-4
TGTGCCAGCAAGGGGGAAAATAATTCACCCCTCCACTTT CASKGENNSPLHF many - TRBJ1-6 TRBV2
TGTGCCAGCAGCTCCCCAACGGCGGGAGTTTTTAACACCGGGGAGCTGTTTTTT CASSSPTAGVFNTGELFF many TRBD2 TRBJ2-2 TRBV7-6
TGCAGTGCTAGAGCGAGCGGAATGAGCACAGATACGCAGTATTTT CSARASGMSTDTQYF many - TRBJ2-3 TRBV20-1
TGTGCCACCGATACTCCTACGAGGGTGGACACCGGGGAGCTGTTTTTT CATDTPTRVDTGELFF - - TRBJ2-2 TRBV2
TGCAGTGCTAGAGTAACTAGTTCCTACGAGCAGTACTTC CSARVTSSYEQYF few - TRBJ2-7 TRBV20-1
TGCGCCAGCAGCCCGGGGCTAGCGGGCGGCCGCCTTACGCAGTATTTT CASSPGLAGGRLTQYF - TRBD2 TRBJ2-3 TRBV5-1
TGTGCCAGCAGTAGCCCGGGTGGCAGGGCCCCGTCTAATTCACCCCTCCACTTT CASSSPGGRAPSNSPLHF few - TRBJ1-6 TRBV2
TGTGCCAGCAGCTTAGGGGCAGTGAATGAAAAACTGTTTTTT CASSLGAVNEKLFF many - TRBJ1-4 TRBV7-6
TGTGCCAGCAGTTACGCGGGACCGCGCGGAACAGATACGCAGTATTTT CASSYAGPRGTDTQYF many - TRBJ2-3 TRBV6-5
TGTGCCAGCAGCAGGAGCGGGGGAGGCTCCTACGAGCAGTACTTC CASSRSGGGSYEQYF - TRBD2 TRBJ2-7 TRBV7-9
TGTGCCAGCAGCTTAGGTGCTAGCAGCGGAGACGAGCAGTACTTC CASSLGASSGDEQYF - - TRBJ2-7 TRBV7-9
TGTGCCAGCAGTGAACGGGCAGGGGACTCCTACGAGCAGTACTTC CASSERAGDSYEQYF - - TRBJ2-7 TRBV6-1